This is a list of T cell receptor beta chains from one sample in a study of T cell responses to AZD1222 COVID-19 vaccine. Libraries were prepared by immunoSEQ multiplex PCR; TCRdb keeps only in-frame clonotypes and omits some of them. The table has tens of thousands of clones, roughly 85% seen once; the top ten hold about 2.5%. Here the sequenced sample was peripheral blood, taken on day 0 of AZD1222 vaccination. These receptor sequences come from an adult in good health. CDR3s include the opening cysteine and the closing phenylalanine or tryptophan. A D gene is named only where the DNA matches it firmly. Clone sizes are given selectively: once, few, many, or a class where the clone is expanded.

CDR3	DNA	J	D	size	V
CASSPGMNSNQPQHF	TGTGCCAGCAGCCCCGGAATGAATAGCAATCAGCCCCAGCATTTT	TRBJ1-5	.	.	TRBV5-4
CASSGGGGYEQYF	TGCGCCAGCAGTGGTGGAGGGGGCTACGAGCAGTACTTC	TRBJ2-7	.	.	TRBV10-1
CASSFGGGLNSGANVLTF	TGTGCCAGCAGCTTTGGAGGAGGCCTTAACTCTGGGGCCAACGTCCTGACTTTC	TRBJ2-6	.	.	TRBV11-3
CASSLRQDEQFF	TGTGCCAGCAGCCTCCGTCAGGATGAGCAGTTCTTC	TRBJ2-1	.	.	TRBV7-9
CASRPSTGTNTGELFF	TGTGCCAGCAGGCCGTCCACAGGGACGAACACCGGGGAGCTGTTTTTT	TRBJ2-2	.	.	TRBV7-2
CASSSKGQGLNTGELFF	TGTGCCAGCAGTTCAAAGGGACAGGGGCTTAACACCGGGGAGCTGTTTTTT	TRBJ2-2	TRBD1	once	TRBV28
CASSLAIASGGARSYNEQFF	TGTGCCAGCAGCTTGGCCATTGCTAGCGGGGGGGCCCGCTCCTACAATGAGCAGTTCTTC	TRBJ2-1	TRBD2	once	TRBV5-8
CASSLTGNYEQYF	TGTGCCAGCAGTTTGACAGGGAACTACGAGCAGTACTTC	TRBJ2-7	TRBD1	.	TRBV28
CASSGGQQNQPQHF	TGTGCCAGCTCAGGGGGACAGCAGAATCAGCCCCAGCATTTT	TRBJ1-5	TRBD1	.	TRBV18
CASRAPGETYEQYF	TGTGCCAGCAGGGCTCCGGGAGAGACCTACGAGCAGTACTTC	TRBJ2-7	.	.	TRBV28
CASSFSGNTGELFF	TGTGCCAGCAGCTTTTCCGGGAACACCGGGGAGCTGTTTTTT	TRBJ2-2	.	.	TRBV7-2
CTSSQGPGLPFIDEKLFF	TGCACCAGCAGCCAAGGTCCAGGTCTCCCGTTTATAGATGAAAAACTGTTTTTT	TRBJ1-4	.	.	TRBV1
CASSPRTVSNQPQHF	TGTGCCAGTAGTCCCCGGACAGTTAGCAATCAGCCCCAGCATTTT	TRBJ1-5	.	.	TRBV19
CASSLEGADSTDTQYF	TGTGCCAGCAGTCTGGAGGGGGCAGACAGCACAGATACGCAGTATTTT	TRBJ2-3	.	.	TRBV28
CASSYLKDYNEQFF	TGTGCCAGCAGTTATCTAAAAGACTACAATGAGCAGTTCTTC	TRBJ2-1	.	.	TRBV6-8
CASSTRQGNEQFF	TGTGCCAGCAGCACCCGACAGGGTAATGAGCAGTTCTTC	TRBJ2-1	TRBD1	.	TRBV11-2
CASSSPRGTSGYEQYF	TGTGCCAGCAGTTCTCCCCGGGGGACTAGCGGTTACGAGCAGTACTTC	TRBJ2-7	TRBD2	once	TRBV6-5
CASSSSGRGETQYF	TGTGCCAGCAGCTCTAGCGGGAGAGGAGAGACCCAGTACTTC	TRBJ2-5	TRBD2	.	TRBV7-7
CASSWSGVYGYTF	TGTGCCAGCAGTTGGAGTGGAGTCTATGGCTACACCTTC	TRBJ1-2	.	.	TRBV28
CASSRWTKEQFF	TGCGCCAGCAGCCGATGGACCAAGGAGCAGTTCTTC	TRBJ2-1	.	few	TRBV4-1
CASSLQTGKYETQYF	TGTGCCAGCAGCTTGCAAACAGGGAAGTACGAGACCCAGTACTTC	TRBJ2-5	.	.	TRBV13
CASSPAGRPFDEQYF	TGTGCCAGCAGCCCAGCGGGAAGGCCCTTCGACGAGCAGTACTTC	TRBJ2-7	TRBD2	.	TRBV7-3
CASSTRLAETQYF	TGTGCCAGTAGTACACGACTAGCGGAGACCCAGTACTTC	TRBJ2-5	TRBD2	.	TRBV19
CASSSRTVNGELFF	TGTGCCAGCAGTTCCAGGACGGTTAACGGGGAGCTGTTTTTT	TRBJ2-2	.	.	TRBV28
CASSSLTSGNTGELFF	TGTGCCAGCAGCTCCTTAACTAGCGGGAACACCGGGGAGCTGTTTTTT	TRBJ2-2	TRBD2	once	TRBV13
CASTNRVNTEAFF	TGTGCCAGCACGAATCGAGTGAACACTGAAGCTTTCTTT	TRBJ1-1	.	.	TRBV6-5
CASSEASPGSNQPQHF	TGTGCCAGCAGTGAAGCATCACCGGGAAGCAATCAGCCCCAGCATTTT	TRBJ1-5	.	.	TRBV2
CASIPNRDRAYEQYF	TGTGCCAGCATCCCAAACCGGGACAGGGCCTACGAGCAGTACTTC	TRBJ2-7	TRBD1	.	TRBV6-5
CASSHLRTSGTDTQYF	TGCGCCAGCAGCCATCTGAGGACTAGCGGGACAGATACGCAGTATTTT	TRBJ2-3	TRBD2	.	TRBV4-3
CASSQGQGYEQYF	TGTGCCAGCAGCCAGGGACAGGGCTACGAGCAGTACTTC	TRBJ2-7	TRBD1	.	TRBV3-1/TRBV3-2
CASSLAGSNQPQHF	TGTGCCAGCAGCTTAGCGGGCAGCAATCAGCCCCAGCATTTT	TRBJ1-5	.	.	TRBV7-2
CASSELGSANYGYTF	TGTGCCAGCAGTGAGCTAGGGTCAGCTAACTATGGCTACACCTTC	TRBJ1-2	.	.	TRBV6-1
CASSVEWGPPDEQYF	TGTGCCAGCAGCGTAGAGTGGGGACCTCCCGACGAGCAGTACTTC	TRBJ2-7	.	.	TRBV9
CASSEDRVAYYEQYF	TGTGCCAGCAGTGAAGACAGGGTGGCGTACTACGAGCAGTACTTC	TRBJ2-7	.	.	TRBV6-1
CASSGTSGGHPSTDTQYF	TGTGCCAGTAGCGGGACTAGCGGGGGCCATCCTAGCACAGATACGCAGTATTTT	TRBJ2-3	TRBD2	.	TRBV19
CASSPLNTDTQYF	TGTGCCAGCAGTCCCCTTAACACAGATACGCAGTATTTT	TRBJ2-3	.	.	TRBV27